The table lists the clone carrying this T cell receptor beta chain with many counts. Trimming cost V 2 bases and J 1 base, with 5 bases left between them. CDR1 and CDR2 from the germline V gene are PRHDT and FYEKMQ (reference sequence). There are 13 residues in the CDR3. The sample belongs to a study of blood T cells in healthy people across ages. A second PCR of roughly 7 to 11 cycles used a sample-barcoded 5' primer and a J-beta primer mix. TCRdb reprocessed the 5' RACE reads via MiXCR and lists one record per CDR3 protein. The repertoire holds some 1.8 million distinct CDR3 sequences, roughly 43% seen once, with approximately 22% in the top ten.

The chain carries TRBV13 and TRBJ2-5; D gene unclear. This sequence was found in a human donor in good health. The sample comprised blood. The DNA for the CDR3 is TGTGCCAGCAGCTTAAGCCTCCAAGAGACCCAGTACTTC. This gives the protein CASSLSLQETQYF.